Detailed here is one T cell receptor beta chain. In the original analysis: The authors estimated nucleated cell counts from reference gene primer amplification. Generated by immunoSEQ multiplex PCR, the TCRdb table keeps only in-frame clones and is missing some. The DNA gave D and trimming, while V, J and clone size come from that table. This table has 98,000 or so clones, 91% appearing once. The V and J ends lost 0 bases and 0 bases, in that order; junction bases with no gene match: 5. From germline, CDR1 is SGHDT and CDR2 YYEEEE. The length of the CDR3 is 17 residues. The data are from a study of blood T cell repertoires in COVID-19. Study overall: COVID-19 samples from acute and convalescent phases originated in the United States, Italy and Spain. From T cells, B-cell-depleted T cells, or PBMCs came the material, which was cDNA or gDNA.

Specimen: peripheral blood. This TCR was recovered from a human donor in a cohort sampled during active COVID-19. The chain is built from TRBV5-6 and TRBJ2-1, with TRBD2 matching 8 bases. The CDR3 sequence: CASSLVTSDPSYNEQFF. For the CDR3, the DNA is TGTGCCAGCAGCTTGGTGACTAGCGATCCCTCCTACAATGAGCAGTTCTTC.